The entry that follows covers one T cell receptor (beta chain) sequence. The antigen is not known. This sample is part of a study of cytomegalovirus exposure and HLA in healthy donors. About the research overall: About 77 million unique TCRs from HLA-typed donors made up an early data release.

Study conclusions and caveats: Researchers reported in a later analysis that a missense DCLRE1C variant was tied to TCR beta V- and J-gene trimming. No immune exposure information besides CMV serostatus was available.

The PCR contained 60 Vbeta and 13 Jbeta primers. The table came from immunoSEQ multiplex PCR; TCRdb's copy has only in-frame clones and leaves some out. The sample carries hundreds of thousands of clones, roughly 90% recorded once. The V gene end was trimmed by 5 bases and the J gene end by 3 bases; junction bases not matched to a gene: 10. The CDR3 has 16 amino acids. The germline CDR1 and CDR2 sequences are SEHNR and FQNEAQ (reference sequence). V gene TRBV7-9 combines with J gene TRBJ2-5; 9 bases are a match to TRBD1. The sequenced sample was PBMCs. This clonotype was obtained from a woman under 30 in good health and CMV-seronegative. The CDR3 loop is CASSPTLDRGEETQYF. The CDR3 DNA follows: TGTGCCAGCAGCCCAACCCTGGACAGGGGCGAAGAGACCCAGTACTTC.